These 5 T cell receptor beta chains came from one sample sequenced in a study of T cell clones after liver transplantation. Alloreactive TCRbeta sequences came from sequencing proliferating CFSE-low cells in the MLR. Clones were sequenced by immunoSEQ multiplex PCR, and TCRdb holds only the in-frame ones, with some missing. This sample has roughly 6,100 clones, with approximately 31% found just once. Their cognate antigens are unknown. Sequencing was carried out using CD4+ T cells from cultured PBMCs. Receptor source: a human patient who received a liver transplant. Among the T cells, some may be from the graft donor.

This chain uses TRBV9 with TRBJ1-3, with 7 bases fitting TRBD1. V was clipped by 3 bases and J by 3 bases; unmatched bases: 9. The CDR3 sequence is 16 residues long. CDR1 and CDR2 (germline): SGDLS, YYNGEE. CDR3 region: CASSALDRFNGNTIYF. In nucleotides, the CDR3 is TGTGCCAGCAGCGCTTTGGACAGGTTCAATGGAAACACCATATATTTT.

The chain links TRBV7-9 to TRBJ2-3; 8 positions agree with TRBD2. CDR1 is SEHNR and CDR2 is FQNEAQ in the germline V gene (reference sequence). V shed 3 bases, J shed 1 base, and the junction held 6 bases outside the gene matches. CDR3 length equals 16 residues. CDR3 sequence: CASSLGREDGTDTQYF. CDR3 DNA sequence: TGTGCCAGCAGCTTGGGGCGGGAGGATGGCACAGATACGCAGTATTTT.

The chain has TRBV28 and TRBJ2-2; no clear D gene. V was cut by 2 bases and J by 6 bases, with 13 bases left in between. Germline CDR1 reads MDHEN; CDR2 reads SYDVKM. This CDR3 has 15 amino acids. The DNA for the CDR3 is TGTGCCAGCAGTTTAGTATTAAGTCTCTCCGGGGAGCTGTTTTTT. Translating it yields CASSLVLSLSGELFF.

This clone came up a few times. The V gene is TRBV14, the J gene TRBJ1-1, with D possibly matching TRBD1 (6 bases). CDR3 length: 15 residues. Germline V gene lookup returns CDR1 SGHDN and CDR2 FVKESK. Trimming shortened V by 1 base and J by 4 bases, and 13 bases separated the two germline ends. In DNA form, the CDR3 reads TGTGCCAGCAGCCAAGTCGCGGGGGCGGGCACTGAAGCTTTCTTT. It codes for CASSQVAGAGTEAFF.

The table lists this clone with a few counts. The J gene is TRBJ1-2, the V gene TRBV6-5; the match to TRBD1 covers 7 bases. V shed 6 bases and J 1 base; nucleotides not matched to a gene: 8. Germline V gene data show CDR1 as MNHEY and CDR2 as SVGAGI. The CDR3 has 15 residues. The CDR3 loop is CASRRSGGLNYGYTF. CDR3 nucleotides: TGTGCCAGCAGGAGGTCAGGGGGGCTTAACTATGGCTACACCTTC.